This is a list of T cell receptor beta chains from one sample in a study of cytomegalovirus exposure and HLA in healthy donors. Measured with immunoSEQ multiplex PCR; TCRdb has only the in-frame clones, and not every one. The repertoire includes roughly 200,000 clones, about 80% of them detected once, and around 0.57% sits in the top ten. What was sequenced was PBMCs. The receptors here all came from a woman aged 40 to 49 in good health and CMV-seronegative. CDR3s include the opening cysteine and the closing phenylalanine or tryptophan. A D gene is named only where the DNA matches it firmly. Where a row states a size, it is once, few, many or the class of an expanded clone; other rows omit it.

j_gene,abundance,d_gene,v_gene,CDR3nt,CDR3aa
TRBJ1-2,.,.,TRBV11-2,TGTGCCAGCAGCTTAGATGCTGGCGGCGGCTACACCTTC,CASSLDAGGGYTF
TRBJ2-1,.,.,TRBV7-8,TGTGCCAGCAGCTTAGCGGGGGGTAACTCCTACAATGAGCAGTTCTTC,CASSLAGGNSYNEQFF
TRBJ1-1,.,.,TRBV9,TGTGCCAGCAGCGTTCTCGGGGGGGAGAACACTGAAGCTTTCTTT,CASSVLGGENTEAFF
TRBJ1-5,.,TRBD1,TRBV6-1,TGTGCCAGCAGCGACAGGGGCGCCAGCAATCAGCCCCAGCATTTT,CASSDRGASNQPQHF
TRBJ1-1,once,TRBD1,TRBV6-1,TGTGCCAGCAAGGTTCAGGGGGCTTACACTGAAGCTTTCTTT,CASKVQGAYTEAFF
TRBJ1-2,.,.,TRBV5-4,TGTGCCAGCAGCCGAGTCAGCGGGGACAACTATGGCTACACCTTC,CASSRVSGDNYGYTF
TRBJ2-5,once,.,TRBV6-5,TGTGCCAGCAAATTGACAATCCAGGAGACCCAGTACTTC,CASKLTIQETQYF
TRBJ2-7,.,.,TRBV2,TGTGCCAGCCAGGACGGCGTCCTAGGGGCTTACGAGCAGTACTTC,CASQDGVLGAYEQYF
TRBJ1-2,.,.,TRBV15,TGTGCCACCCAGGGGAACTATGGCTACACCTTC,CATQGNYGYTF
TRBJ2-5,.,TRBD1,TRBV10-3,TGTGCCATCAGTGAACCGGGACAGGGAGAGGAGACCCAGTACTTC,CAISEPGQGEETQYF
TRBJ2-7,.,TRBD1,TRBV19,TGTGCCAGTAGTAGGGGACAGCGAACTCCCTTTTCCTACGAGCAGTACTTC,CASSRGQRTPFSYEQYF
TRBJ1-6,.,.,TRBV13,TGTGCCAGCACCGAAGAGGGGCTGGGAGGCCTGAGGACCCTCCACTTT,CASTEEGLGGLRTLHF
TRBJ1-2,.,TRBD1,TRBV7-6,TGTGCCAGCAGCCCCCCCGGACAGGGTAGCGGCTACACCTTC,CASSPPGQGSGYTF
TRBJ1-4,.,TRBD1,TRBV7-2,TGTGCCAGCAGCCAACGACAGGGCTCTGCAACTAATGAAAAACTGTTTTTT,CASSQRQGSATNEKLFF
TRBJ1-2,.,.,TRBV30,TGTGCCTGGGGCCCTTCGGGGGGCTACACCTTC,CAWGPSGGYTF
TRBJ2-7,.,TRBD1,TRBV5-4,TGTGCCAGCAGGTTCCGGGACAGGGCCGAGCAGTACTTC,CASRFRDRAEQYF
TRBJ2-1,.,.,TRBV7-2,TGTGCCAGCAGCTTAGGCACCCTAGCGAGCTCCTACAATGAGCAGTTCTTC,CASSLGTLASSYNEQFF
TRBJ1-1,.,.,TRBV9,TGTGCCAGCAGCTATCCCCCTAAGACTGAAGCTTTCTTT,CASSYPPKTEAFF
TRBJ1-6,.,.,TRBV19,TGTGCCAGTAGTGAGTCGAATTCACCCCTCCACTTT,CASSESNSPLHF
TRBJ1-1,.,.,TRBV10-1,TGCGCCAGCAGATGGACATCAAACACTGAAGCTTTCTTT,CASRWTSNTEAFF
TRBJ1-2,.,.,TRBV11-2,TGTGCCAGCAGCTTAGGAACCAGGGTGTCTATGGATGGCTACACCTTC,CASSLGTRVSMDGYTF
TRBJ1-2,.,TRBD1,TRBV5-6,TGTGCCAGCAGCAACAGGGGTGGCTACACCTTC,CASSNRGGYTF